These T cell receptor beta chains were read from a single sample in a study of CD8 T cells in ankylosing spondylitis. TCRdb used MiXCR to reprocess the 5' RACE reads, holding one entry per CDR3 protein. The data contain hundreds of thousands of distinct CDR3 sequences, roughly 26% of them singletons. Material: blood, either unsorted or a sorted T cell fraction (not recorded which). The receptor set was obtained from a male donor with ankylosing spondylitis. CDR3s include the opening cysteine and the closing phenylalanine or tryptophan. D genes are given only for firm matches. The listing skips clone size in some rows; elsewhere it reads once, few, many or a size class.

TRBV6-8,.,TRBJ1-2,.,CASIPRVTPSNYGYTF,TGTGCCAGCATCCCTCGTGTGACACCCTCTAACTATGGCTACACCTTC
TRBV5-1,.,TRBJ2-3,few,CARGPWGPAEADTQYF,TGCGCCAGGGGACCTTGGGGACCCGCAGAGGCAGATACGCAGTATTTT
TRBV25-1,TRBD2,TRBJ2-3,few,CASRSGRSTDTQYF,TGTGCCAGCAGGAGCGGGAGGAGCACAGATACGCAGTATTTT
TRBV27,.,TRBJ1-5,.,CASSLQGTQPQHF,TGTGCCAGCAGTTTACAGGGAACTCAGCCCCAGCATTTT
TRBV12-3/TRBV12-4,.,TRBJ1-1,.,CASSLMQGRTEAFF,TGTGCCAGCAGTTTAATGCAGGGGCGCACTGAAGCTTTCTTT
TRBV10-1,.,TRBJ2-2,.,CASSELGSANTGELFF,TGCGCCAGCAGTGAGTTGGGGAGTGCGAACACCGGGGAGCTGTTTTTT
TRBV7-9,TRBD2,TRBJ2-3,many,CASRTSGSTDTQYF,TGTGCCAGCAGAACTAGCGGAAGCACAGATACGCAGTATTTT
TRBV24-1,TRBD2,TRBJ2-3,few,CATSDSGTSVTDTQYF,TGTGCCACCAGTGACTCCGGGACTAGCGTGACAGATACGCAGTATTTT
TRBV9,TRBD2,TRBJ2-1,.,CASTSRTSGYNEQFF,TGTGCCAGTACGAGTCGGACTAGCGGATACAATGAGCAGTTCTTC
TRBV27,TRBD1,TRBJ1-2,few,CASSFRAGDRLYGYTF,TGTGCCAGCAGTTTTCGGGCCGGGGACAGGCTCTATGGCTACACCTTC
TRBV12-3/TRBV12-4,.,TRBJ1-2,many,CASFDRNYGYTF,TGTGCCAGCTTTGACAGAAACTATGGCTACACCTTC
TRBV5-1,.,TRBJ2-2,few,CASSLERAGPNTGELFF,TGCGCCAGCAGCTTGGAAAGGGCGGGACCGAACACCGGGGAGCTGTTTTTT
TRBV20-1,.,TRBJ2-2,few,CSARAPLLGVPNTGELFF,TGCAGTGCTAGAGCCCCCTTACTAGGCGTTCCGAACACCGGGGAGCTGTTTTTT
TRBV6-1,.,TRBJ2-3,few,CASSETQRTDTQYF,TGTGCCAGCAGTGAAACCCAACGCACAGATACGCAGTATTTT
TRBV2,TRBD1,TRBJ1-1,.,CASRLLARGTEAFF,TGTGCCAGCAGACTTCTAGCCAGGGGGACTGAAGCTTTCTTT
TRBV7-9,TRBD2,TRBJ2-1,.,CASSLTSGVNEQFF,TGTGCCAGCAGCTTAACTAGCGGGGTCAATGAGCAGTTCTTC
TRBV5-6,.,TRBJ2-1,.,CASSLGMEQFYNEQFF,TGTGCCAGCAGCTTGGGGATGGAACAGTTCTACAATGAGCAGTTCTTC
TRBV28,.,TRBJ2-2,.,CASKGDLANTGELFF,TGTGCCAGCAAGGGGGATCTCGCGAACACCGGGGAGCTGTTTTTT
TRBV15,TRBD2,TRBJ2-7,few,CATSRDTSGSYEQYF,TGTGCCACCAGCAGAGATACTAGCGGATCCTACGAGCAGTACTTC
TRBV6-2/TRBV6-3,TRBD2,TRBJ2-1,once,CATKASGDYNEQFF,TGTGCCACTAAGGCTAGCGGGGACTACAATGAGCAGTTCTTC
TRBV7-2,.,TRBJ1-2,.,CASSFRDGYTF,TGTGCCAGCAGCTTTCGGGATGGCTACACCTTC
TRBV19,TRBD2,TRBJ2-1,.,CASSINSGSYNEQFF,TGTGCCAGTAGCATAAATAGCGGGAGCTACAATGAGCAGTTCTTC
TRBV24-1,.,TRBJ2-3,few,CATSGVSDTQYF,TGTGCCACCAGTGGGGTTTCGGATACGCAGTATTTT
TRBV12-3/TRBV12-4,.,TRBJ2-1,.,CASSLDGGAQFF,TGTGCCAGCAGTTTAGACGGCGGGGCGCAGTTCTTC
TRBV7-2,TRBD2,TRBJ2-1,.,CASSVTGTTNNEQFF,TGTGCCAGCAGCGTGACCGGGACTACGAACAATGAGCAGTTCTTC
TRBV7-8,.,TRBJ2-2,.,CASSSELSGELFF,TGTGCCAGCAGCTCCGAACTGTCGGGGGAGCTGTTTTTT